The rows below give T cell receptor beta chains drawn from one sample of a study of blood T cell repertoires in COVID-19. TCRdb's copy holds only in-frame clones and misses some; the assay was immunoSEQ multiplex PCR. The sample contains some 96,000 clones, 85% of which appear only once. Material for sequencing was peripheral blood. The receptors were sampled from a man aged 45 to 65 with active or convalescent COVID-19. Each CDR3 is given with its conserved first and last residue. A D gene is named only where the DNA matches it firmly. Some rows mark clone size as missing; the rest say once, few, many or name a class of expanded clone.

14	TRBD1	TRBV30	NA	TRBJ1-3	CAWNPGTGGNTIYF	TGTGCCTGGAATCCGGGGACAGGTGGAAACACCATATATTTT
14	NA	TRBV2	once	TRBJ2-3	CATRAGNPTDTQYF	TGTGCCACCCGCGCCGGTAATCCCACAGATACGCAGTATTTT
13	NA	TRBV5-5	NA	TRBJ1-1	CASSVDRHTEAFF	TGTGCCAGCAGCGTTGACAGACACACTGAAGCTTTCTTT
15	NA	TRBV2	NA	TRBJ2-5	CASSEVRSIQETQYF	TGTGCCAGCAGTGAAGTCCGGTCTATCCAAGAGACCCAGTACTTC
11	NA	TRBV2	NA	TRBJ2-7	CASSETWEQYF	TGTGCCAGCAGTGAAACTTGGGAGCAGTACTTC
12	NA	TRBV6-5	NA	TRBJ2-7	CASRHRNHEQYF	TGTGCCAGCAGACACAGGAATCACGAGCAGTACTTC
15	NA	TRBV2	NA	TRBJ1-4	CAGGGGGSTNEKLFF	TGTGCCGGCGGCGGGGGAGGTTCAACTAATGAAAAACTGTTTTTT
14	TRBD1	TRBV11-3	NA	TRBJ1-4	CASSSGQEGEKLFF	TGTGCCAGCAGCTCGGGACAGGAGGGCGAAAAACTGTTTTTT
15	NA	TRBV14	once	TRBJ2-7	CASSQDRGFPYEQYF	TGTGCCAGCAGCCAAGATCGGGGGTTCCCCTACGAGCAGTACTTC
14	TRBD2	TRBV2	once	TRBJ2-7	CASSERGSASRQYF	TGTGCCAGCAGTGAACGCGGGAGCGCCAGTCGGCAGTACTTC